One sample yielded the 23 T cell receptor beta chains listed below, sequenced in a study of T cells after posttransplantation cyclophosphamide. Profiling relied on immunoSEQ multiplex PCR, and the TCRdb table lists in-frame clones only, not all of them. The sample records around 47,000 clones, roughly 94% being singletons. The specimen sequenced was PBMCs. These receptors originate from a woman aged 25-40 years in good health and a related stem cell transplant donor.

J is TRBJ1-1 and V is TRBV9, with a tentative D call TRBD1 (6 bases). The V and J ends lost 4 bases and 8 bases respectively, with 18 bases between them. CDR1 and CDR2 (germline): SGDLS, YYNGEE. The CDR3 sequence is 14 residues long. The CDR3 reads CASSPRSGALEAFF. The CDR3 nucleotides read TGTGCCAGCAGCCCGAGATCAGGGGCCCTGGAAGCTTTCTTT.

The genes are TRBV7-2 and TRBJ2-4; TRBD2 might be the D (5 bases). Per germline, CDR1 SGHTA and CDR2 FQGNSA. The CDR3 covers 16 residues. V gave up 5 bases and J gave up 0 bases, with 14 bases separating them. Here the CDR3 reads CASSPTGGLAKNIQYF. DNA of the CDR3: TGTGCCAGCAGCCCAACCGGCGGACTAGCCAAAAACATTCAGTACTTC.

This chain connects TRBV7-9 to TRBJ2-3; D is possibly TRBD2 (5 bases). Germline CDR1 SEHNR, CDR2 FQNEAQ (reference sequence). CDR3 length equals 13 residues. V lost 5 bases to trimming and J lost 5 bases, with 11 bases between them. The CDR3 spells CASSQRREDTQYF. Here the CDR3 DNA reads TGTGCCAGCAGCCAACGACGGGAAGATACGCAGTATTTT.

J is TRBJ1-4 and V is TRBV10-3, with D unclear. The CDR3 length is 12 residues. The V end lost 4 bases, the J end lost 5 bases, and 5 bases lay between the germline ends. Germline V lookup: CDR1 ENHRY, CDR2 SYGVKD. Here the CDR3 reads CAISGRNEKLFF. Written as DNA, the CDR3 is TGTGCCATCAGTGGGAGGAATGAAAAACTGTTTTTT.

The genes are TRBV7-3 and TRBJ2-3; 12 bases are a match to TRBD2. The V and J ends lost 5 bases and 3 bases, in that order; junction bases with no gene match: 3. Germline V CDR1 and CDR2: SGHTA, FQGTGA. The CDR3 covers 15 residues. CDR3 coding DNA: TGTGCCAGCAGCCCTCTAGCGGGGGGGACAGATACGCAGTATTTT. Translating it yields CASSPLAGGTDTQYF.

J is TRBJ1-6 and V is TRBV12-5, with unresolved D. CDR1 is LGHNT, CDR2 FRNRAP, per germline. The CDR3 totals 17 residues. V lost 0 bases and J 5 bases, leaving 14 bases between the germline ends. The DNA of the CDR3 is TGTGCTAGTGGTTTGGTACGGGGAGCGGGGAATAATTCACCCCTCCACTTT. As protein: CASGLVRGAGNNSPLHF.

The V gene is TRBV11-1, the J gene TRBJ2-1; D not certain. The CDR3 runs to 12 residues. With 5 bases removed from V and 4 bases from J, the gap between germline ends came to 6 bases. Germline V gene sequence: CDR1 SGHAT, CDR2 FQDESV (reference sequence). The CDR3 reads CASSPRYNEQFF. The CDR3 nucleotides are TGTGCCAGCAGCCCCCGGTACAATGAGCAGTTCTTC.

This chain links TRBV5-1 with TRBJ2-2; 9 positions match TRBD1. V was pared by 3 bases and J by 3 bases, with 3 bases of the junction left unmatched. There are 15 residues in the CDR3. The germline V gene encodes CDR1 SGHRS and CDR2 YFSETQ. The CDR3 loop is CASSSDRGYTGELFF. CDR3 in DNA: TGCGCCAGCAGCTCCGACAGGGGGTACACCGGGGAGCTGTTTTTT.

The chain employs TRBV4-2 and TRBJ1-3; D unclear. Deletions cut 0 bases from V and 6 bases from J, with 6 bases between. Germline V gene data show CDR1 as LGHNA and CDR2 as YNFKEQ. The CDR3 has 13 residues. The CDR3 loop is CASSQDLTNTIYF. In DNA form, the CDR3 reads TGTGCCAGCAGCCAAGATCTAACAAACACCATATATTTT.

The J gene is TRBJ2-7, the V gene TRBV4-2; 8 bases are shared with TRBD2. CDR3 length: 15 residues. The trim removed 4 bases at V and 3 bases at J, leaving 8 bases unmatched. Looked up from germline, CDR1 is LGHNA and CDR2 is YNFKEQ. Written as DNA, the CDR3 is TGTGCCAGCAGCCCCCGGGCGGGGGGAAACTACGAGCAGTACTTC. This translates into CASSPRAGGNYEQYF.

The chain has TRBV28 and TRBJ2-4, with D perhaps TRBD1 (5 bases). Trimming shortened V by 0 bases and J by 1 base, and 13 bases separated the two germline ends. CDR3 length: 17 amino acids. Germline V gene sequence: CDR1 MDHEN, CDR2 SYDVKM. As DNA, the CDR3 is TGTGCCAGCAGTTTATGGGACATCCGTGGGGCCAAAAACATTCAGTACTTC. Amino acids: CASSLWDIRGAKNIQYF.

This clone was seen a handful of times. The chain links TRBV4-1 to TRBJ1-5; D not certain. From germline, CDR1 is MGHRA and CDR2 YSYEKL. The CDR3 spans 15 residues. V lost 1 base, J lost 4 bases, and 11 bases lay in between. DNA for the CDR3: TGCGCCAGCAGCCAAGGAGGGTGGGCGAATCAGCCCCAGCATTTT. It translates to CASSQGGWANQPQHF.

The chain combines TRBV6-1 with TRBJ2-5, with D maybe TRBD2 (5 bases). V lost 8 bases and J 4 bases, leaving 20 bases between the germline ends. This CDR3 is 15 amino acids long. The germline gives CDR1 MNHNS, CDR2 SASEGT. In DNA form, the CDR3 reads TGTGCCAGCTCACCCGGGGTACTTTTTCGAGAGACCCAGTACTTC. Translating it yields CASSPGVLFRETQYF.

This chain uses TRBV4-1 with TRBJ1-2, with a possible D match to TRBD1 (5 bases). The CDR3 is made up of 13 amino acids. Germline V CDR1 and CDR2: MGHRA, YSYEKL. V was trimmed by 2 bases and J by 7 bases, leaving 11 bases between them. The CDR3 region is CASSQLGLAGYTF. The CDR3 DNA reads TGCGCCAGCAGCCAACTGGGACTCGCTGGCTACACCTTC.

V usage is TRBV18 and J usage is TRBJ2-3, with 9 nucleotides matching TRBD2. With V trimmed by 2 bases and J by 4 bases, 4 bases remained unmatched. The germline V gene encodes CDR1 KGHSH and CDR2 LQKENI. CDR3 length: 15 amino acids. CDR3 region: CASSPMLAGSDTQYF. CDR3 sequence (DNA): TGTGCCAGCTCACCAATGCTAGCGGGGTCAGATACGCAGTATTTT.

This clone has a single count. V gene TRBV14 combines with J gene TRBJ2-5; unclear D gene. The CDR3 totals 13 residues. Germline V CDR1 and CDR2: SGHDN, FVKESK. Trimming removed 4 bases at V and 5 bases at J, with 11 bases between. The CDR3 loop is CASSPQSTETQYF. In DNA, the CDR3 is TGTGCCAGCAGCCCACAGTCTACGGAGACCCAGTACTTC.

This chain links TRBV5-8 with TRBJ2-5, with D possibly TRBD2 on 6 matching bases. V gave up 0 bases and J gave up 1 base, with 10 bases separating them. The V gene's germline CDR1 is SGHTS and CDR2 YDEGEE. The CDR3 loop spans 15 amino acids. CDR3: CASSLGGTVQETQYF. The CDR3 DNA reads TGTGCCAGCAGCTTGGGCGGGACGGTCCAAGAGACCCAGTACTTC.

The chain is built from TRBV5-1 and TRBJ2-7; 10 bases are shared with TRBD1. The CDR3 loop spans 15 amino acids. In germline, CDR1 is SGHRS, CDR2 YFSETQ. Trimming at V came to 4 bases and at J to 0 bases, leaving 4 bases not matched to a gene. The CDR3: CASSGGQGISYEQYF. The CDR3 DNA reads as TGCGCCAGCAGCGGGGGACAGGGGATCTCCTACGAGCAGTACTTC.

The chain recombines TRBV2 with TRBJ1-2; 7 bases fit TRBD1. Looked up from germline, CDR1 is SNHLY and CDR2 is FYNNEI. There are 16 residues in the CDR3. Losses at the gene ends were 5 bases for V and 8 bases for J; bases not matched to a gene: 17. Here the CDR3 reads CASSSRQGRGSVGYTF. CDR3 DNA sequence: TGTGCCAGCAGTTCCAGACAGGGTCGAGGATCCGTCGGCTACACCTTC.

The chain has TRBV2 and TRBJ1-2; D is uncertain. Trimming stripped 2 bases from V and 4 bases from J, with 11 bases between. Per the germline V gene, CDR1 is SNHLY and CDR2 is FYNNEI. The CDR3 length is 14 residues. For the CDR3, the DNA is TGTGCCAGCAGTGAACGGAGAGGCGTCTATGGCTACACCTTC. Its protein product is CASSERRGVYGYTF.

CDR3 bases: TGTGCCAGCAGTTTAGGTACGGTCTACAATGAGCAGTTCTTC. It encodes CASSLGTVYNEQFF. The chain employs TRBV27 and TRBJ2-1; D gene ambiguous. The CDR3 runs 14 residues. Trimming removed 2 bases at V and 3 bases at J, with 8 bases between. The germline gives CDR1 MNHEY, CDR2 SMNVEV (reference sequence).

The rearrangement links TRBV18 to TRBJ1-5; D is unclear. Germline V gives CDR1 KGHSH, CDR2 LQKENI. Trimming shortened V by 4 bases and J by 0 bases, and 13 bases separated the two germline ends. The CDR3 is made up of 16 amino acids. Written as DNA, the CDR3 is TGTGCCAGCTCACTATCGACACTGAATAGCAATCAGCCCCAGCATTTT. Its translation is CASSLSTLNSNQPQHF. The full variable domain, its missing parts supplied by reference TRBV18 and TRBJ1-5, is NAGVMQNPRHLVRRRGQEARLRCSPMKGHSHVYWYRQLPEEGLKFMVYLQKENIIDESGMPKERFSAEFPKEGPSILRIQQVVRGDSAAYFCASSLSTLNSNQPQHFGDGTRLSIL.

This clone came up a few times. This chain links TRBV19 with TRBJ1-1, with D possibly matching TRBD1 (5 bases). The V gene's germline CDR1 is LNHDA and CDR2 SQIVND (reference sequence). The CDR3 has 11 residues. Between the trimmed V and J ends, which lost 4 bases and 6 bases, there was a span of 6 bases. The CDR3 reads CASSRGPEAFF. The DNA for the CDR3 is TGTGCCAGTAGTAGGGGCCCTGAAGCTTTCTTT.